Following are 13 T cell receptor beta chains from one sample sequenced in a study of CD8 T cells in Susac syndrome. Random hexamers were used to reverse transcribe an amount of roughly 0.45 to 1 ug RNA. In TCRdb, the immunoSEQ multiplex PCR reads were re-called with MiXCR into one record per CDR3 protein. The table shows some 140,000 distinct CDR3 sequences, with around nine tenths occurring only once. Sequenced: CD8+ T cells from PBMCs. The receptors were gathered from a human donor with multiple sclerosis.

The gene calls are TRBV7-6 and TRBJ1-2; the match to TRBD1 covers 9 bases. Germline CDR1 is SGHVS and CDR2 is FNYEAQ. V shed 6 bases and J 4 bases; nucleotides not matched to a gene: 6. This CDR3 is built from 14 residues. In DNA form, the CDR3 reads TGTGCCAGCAGTTGGGGACAGGGTCTCTATGGCTACACCTTC. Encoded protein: CASSWGQGLYGYTF.

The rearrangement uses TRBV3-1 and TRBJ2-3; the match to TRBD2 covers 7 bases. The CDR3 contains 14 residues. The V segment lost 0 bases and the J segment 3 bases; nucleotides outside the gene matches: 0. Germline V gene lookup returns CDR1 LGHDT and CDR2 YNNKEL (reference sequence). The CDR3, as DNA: TGTGCCAGCAGCCAAGACGGGAGGACAGATACGCAGTATTTT. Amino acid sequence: CASSQDGRTDTQYF.

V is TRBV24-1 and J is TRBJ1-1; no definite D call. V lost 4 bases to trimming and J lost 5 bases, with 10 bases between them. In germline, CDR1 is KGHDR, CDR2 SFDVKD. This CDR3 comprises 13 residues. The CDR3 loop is CATSEGIGTEAFF. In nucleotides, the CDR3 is TGTGCCACCAGTGAAGGGATTGGGACTGAAGCTTTCTTT.

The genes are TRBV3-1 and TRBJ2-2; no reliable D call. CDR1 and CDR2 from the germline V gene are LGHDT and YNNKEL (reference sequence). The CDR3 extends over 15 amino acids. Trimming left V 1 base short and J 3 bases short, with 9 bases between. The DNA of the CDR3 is TGTGCCAGCAGCCAAGGCTTTAGAGACACCGGGGAGCTGTTTTTT. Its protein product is CASSQGFRDTGELFF.

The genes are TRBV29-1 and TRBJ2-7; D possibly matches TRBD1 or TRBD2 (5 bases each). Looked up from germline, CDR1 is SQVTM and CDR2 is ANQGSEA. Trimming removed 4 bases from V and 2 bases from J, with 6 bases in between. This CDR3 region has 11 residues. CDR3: CSVGDPYEQYF. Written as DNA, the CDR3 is TGCAGCGTTGGGGACCCCTACGAGCAGTACTTC.

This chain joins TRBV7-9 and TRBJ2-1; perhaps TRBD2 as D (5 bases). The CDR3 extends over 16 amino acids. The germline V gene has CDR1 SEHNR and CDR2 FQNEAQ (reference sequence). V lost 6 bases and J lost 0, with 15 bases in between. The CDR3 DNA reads TGTGCCAGCAGTCCTACTGAGGGTAGCTCCTACAATGAGCAGTTCTTC. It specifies CASSPTEGSSYNEQFF.

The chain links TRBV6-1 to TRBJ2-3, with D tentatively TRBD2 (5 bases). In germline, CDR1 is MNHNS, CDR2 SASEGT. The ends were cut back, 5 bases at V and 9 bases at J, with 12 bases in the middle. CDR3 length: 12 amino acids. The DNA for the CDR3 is TGTGCCAGCAGTCCCGGGGTAGGGACGCAGTATTTT. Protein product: CASSPGVGTQYF.

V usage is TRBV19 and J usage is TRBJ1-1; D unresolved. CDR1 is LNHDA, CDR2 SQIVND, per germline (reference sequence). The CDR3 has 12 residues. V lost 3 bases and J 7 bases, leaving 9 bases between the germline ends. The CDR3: CASSIGSLEAFF. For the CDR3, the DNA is TGTGCCAGTAGTATCGGGAGTCTTGAAGCTTTCTTT.

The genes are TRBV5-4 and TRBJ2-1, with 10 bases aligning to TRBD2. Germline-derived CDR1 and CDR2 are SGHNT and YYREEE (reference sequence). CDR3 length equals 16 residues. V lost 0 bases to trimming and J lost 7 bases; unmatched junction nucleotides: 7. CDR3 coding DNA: TGTGCCAGCAGCTTGGCCACTAGCGGGACGGGGAATGAGCAGTTCTTC. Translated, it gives CASSLATSGTGNEQFF.

The CDR3 protein is CSVERNTEAFF. The CDR3 bases are TGCAGCGTTGAAAGAAACACTGAAGCTTTCTTT. The V gene is TRBV29-1, the J gene TRBJ1-1; D is uncertain. CDR3 size: 11 residues. V was shortened by 2 bases and J by 2 bases, with 3 bases between the two germline ends. The V gene's germline CDR1 is SQVTM and CDR2 ANQGSEA.

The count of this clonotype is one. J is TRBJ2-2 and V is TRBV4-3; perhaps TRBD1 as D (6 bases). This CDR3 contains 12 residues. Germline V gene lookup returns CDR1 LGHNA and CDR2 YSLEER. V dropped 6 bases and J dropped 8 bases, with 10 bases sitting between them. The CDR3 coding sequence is TGCGCCAGCAGGGAAGGGGGTGGGGAGCTGTTTTTT. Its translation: CASREGGGELFF.

CDR3 loop: CASSQDWGPQFF. The DNA of the CDR3 is TGCGCCAGCAGCCAAGATTGGGGACCGCAGTTCTTC. The chain couples TRBV4-3 to TRBJ2-1; D could derive from TRBD1 or TRBD2 (5 bases each). In germline, CDR1 is LGHNA, CDR2 YSLEER. The CDR3 has 12 amino acids. V dropped 0 bases and J dropped 12 bases, with 9 bases sitting between them.

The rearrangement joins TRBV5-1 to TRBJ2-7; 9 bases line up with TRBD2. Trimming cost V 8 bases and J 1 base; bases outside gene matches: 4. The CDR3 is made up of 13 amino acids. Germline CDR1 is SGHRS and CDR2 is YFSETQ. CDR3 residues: CASRLAASYEQYF. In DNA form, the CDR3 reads TGCGCCAGTCGACTAGCGGCTTCCTACGAGCAGTACTTC.